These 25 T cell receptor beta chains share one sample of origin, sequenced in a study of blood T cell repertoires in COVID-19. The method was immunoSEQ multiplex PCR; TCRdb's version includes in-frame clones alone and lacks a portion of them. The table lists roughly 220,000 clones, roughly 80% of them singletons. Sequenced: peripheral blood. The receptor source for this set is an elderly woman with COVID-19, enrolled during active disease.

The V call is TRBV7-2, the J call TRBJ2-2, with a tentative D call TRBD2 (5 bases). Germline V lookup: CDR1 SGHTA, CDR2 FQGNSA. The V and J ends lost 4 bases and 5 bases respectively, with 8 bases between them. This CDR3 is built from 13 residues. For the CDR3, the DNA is TGTGCCAGCAGCTACGGGGTTACCGGGGAGCTGTTTTTT. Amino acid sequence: CASSYGVTGELFF.

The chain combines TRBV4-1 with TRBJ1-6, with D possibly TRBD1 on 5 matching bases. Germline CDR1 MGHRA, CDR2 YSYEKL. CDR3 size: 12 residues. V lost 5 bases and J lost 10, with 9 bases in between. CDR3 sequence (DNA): TGCGCCAGCAGCAGGGGCGAATCACCCCTCCACTTT. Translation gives CASSRGESPLHF.

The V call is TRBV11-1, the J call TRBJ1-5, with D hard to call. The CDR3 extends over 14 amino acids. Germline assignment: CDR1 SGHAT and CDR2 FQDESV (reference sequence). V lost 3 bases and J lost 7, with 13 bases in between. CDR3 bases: TGTGCCAGCAGCTTGGAGGGTCCAGGCCAGCCCCAGCATTTT. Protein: CASSLEGPGQPQHF.

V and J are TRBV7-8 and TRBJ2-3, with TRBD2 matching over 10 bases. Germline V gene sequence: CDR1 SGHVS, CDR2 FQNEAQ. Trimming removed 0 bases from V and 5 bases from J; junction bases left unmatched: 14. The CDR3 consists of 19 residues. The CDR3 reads CASSLALSGRANTRDTQYF. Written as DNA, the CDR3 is TGTGCCAGCAGCTTAGCGTTAAGCGGGAGGGCTAACACACGAGATACGCAGTATTTT.

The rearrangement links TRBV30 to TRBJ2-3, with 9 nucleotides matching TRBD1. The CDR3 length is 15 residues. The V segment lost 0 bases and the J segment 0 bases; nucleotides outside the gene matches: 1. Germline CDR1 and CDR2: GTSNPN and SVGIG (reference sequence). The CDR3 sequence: CAWSVGTGSTDTQYF. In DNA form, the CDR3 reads TGTGCCTGGAGTGTAGGGACAGGGAGCACAGATACGCAGTATTTT. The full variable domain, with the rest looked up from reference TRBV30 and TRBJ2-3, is SQTIHQWPATLVQPVGSPLSLECTVEGTSNPNLYWYRQAAGRGLQLLFYSVGIGQISSEVPQNLSASRPQDRQFILSSKKLLLSDSGFYLCAWSVGTGSTDTQYFGPGTRLTVL.

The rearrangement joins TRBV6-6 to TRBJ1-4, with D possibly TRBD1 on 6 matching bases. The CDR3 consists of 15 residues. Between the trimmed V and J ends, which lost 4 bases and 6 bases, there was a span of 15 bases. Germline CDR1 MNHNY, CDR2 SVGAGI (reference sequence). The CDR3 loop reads CASSFSGVVYEKLFF. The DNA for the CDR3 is TGTGCCAGCAGTTTCTCAGGGGTAGTGTATGAAAAACTGTTTTTT.

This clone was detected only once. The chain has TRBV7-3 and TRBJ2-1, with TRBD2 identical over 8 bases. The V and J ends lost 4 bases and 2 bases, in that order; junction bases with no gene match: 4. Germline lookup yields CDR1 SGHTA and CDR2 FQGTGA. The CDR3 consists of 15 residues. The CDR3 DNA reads TGTGCCAGCAGCTCCGGGACTAGTCCCTACAATGAGCAGTTCTTC. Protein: CASSSGTSPYNEQFF.

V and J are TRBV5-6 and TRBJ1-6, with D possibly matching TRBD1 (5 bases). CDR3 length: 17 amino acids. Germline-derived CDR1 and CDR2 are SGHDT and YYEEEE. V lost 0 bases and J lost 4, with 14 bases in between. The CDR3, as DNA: TGTGCCAGCAGCTTGGCCAAGGGAAGGGGTTATAATTCACCCCTCCACTTT. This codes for CASSLAKGRGYNSPLHF.

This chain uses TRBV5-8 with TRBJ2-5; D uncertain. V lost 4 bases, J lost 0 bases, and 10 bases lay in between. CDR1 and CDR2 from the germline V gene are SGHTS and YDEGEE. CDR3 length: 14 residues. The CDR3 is CASSQGEYQETQYF. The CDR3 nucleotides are TGTGCCAGCAGCCAAGGAGAATACCAAGAGACCCAGTACTTC.

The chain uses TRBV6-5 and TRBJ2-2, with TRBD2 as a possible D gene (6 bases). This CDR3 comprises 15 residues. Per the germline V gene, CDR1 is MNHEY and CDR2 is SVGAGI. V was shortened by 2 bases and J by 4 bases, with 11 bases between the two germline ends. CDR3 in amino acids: CASSYDGSGTGELFF. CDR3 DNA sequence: TGTGCCAGCAGTTACGACGGGAGCGGCACCGGGGAGCTGTTTTTT.

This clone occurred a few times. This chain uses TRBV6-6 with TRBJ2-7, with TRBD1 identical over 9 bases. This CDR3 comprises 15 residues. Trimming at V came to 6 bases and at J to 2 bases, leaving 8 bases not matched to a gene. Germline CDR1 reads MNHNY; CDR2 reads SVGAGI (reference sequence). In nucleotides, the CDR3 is TGTGCCAGCAGGAATAAGGGACAGGGAACCTACGAGCAGTACTTC. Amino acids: CASRNKGQGTYEQYF.

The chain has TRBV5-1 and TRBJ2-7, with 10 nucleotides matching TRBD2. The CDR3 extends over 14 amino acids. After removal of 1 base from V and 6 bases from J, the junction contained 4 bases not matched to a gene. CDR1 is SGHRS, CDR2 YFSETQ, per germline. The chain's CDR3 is CASSLRTSGIEQYF. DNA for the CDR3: TGCGCCAGCAGCTTGAGGACTAGCGGAATCGAGCAGTACTTC. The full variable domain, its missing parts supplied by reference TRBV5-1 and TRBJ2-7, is KAGVTQTPRYLIKTRGQQVTLSCSPISGHRSVSWYQQTPGQGLQFLFEYFSETQRNKGNFPGRFSGRQFSNSRSEMNVSTLELGDSALYLCASSLRTSGIEQYFGPGTRLTVT.

CDR3 sequence reads: CSASPGDYGYTF. The CDR3 DNA is TGCAGCGCCTCTCCCGGAGACTATGGCTACACCTTC. The chain uses TRBV29-1 and TRBJ1-2; D call uncertain. This CDR3 is 12 amino acids long. CDR1 is SQVTM, CDR2 ANQGSEA, per germline. Trimming shortened V by 7 bases and J by 3 bases, and 12 bases separated the two germline ends.

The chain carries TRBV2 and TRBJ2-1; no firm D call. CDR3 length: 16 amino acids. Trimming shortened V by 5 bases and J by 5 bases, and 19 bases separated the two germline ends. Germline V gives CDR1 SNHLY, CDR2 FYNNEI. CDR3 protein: CASSSPPALGHNEQFF. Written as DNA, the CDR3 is TGTGCCAGCAGTAGTCCCCCGGCCCTGGGCCACAATGAGCAGTTCTTC.

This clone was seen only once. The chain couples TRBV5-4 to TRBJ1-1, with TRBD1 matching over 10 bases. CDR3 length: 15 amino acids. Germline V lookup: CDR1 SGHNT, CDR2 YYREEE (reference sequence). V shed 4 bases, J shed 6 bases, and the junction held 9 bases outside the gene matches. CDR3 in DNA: TGTGCCAGCAGCGATCGGACAGGGGGGGGCTCTGAAGCTTTCTTT. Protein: CASSDRTGGGSEAFF.

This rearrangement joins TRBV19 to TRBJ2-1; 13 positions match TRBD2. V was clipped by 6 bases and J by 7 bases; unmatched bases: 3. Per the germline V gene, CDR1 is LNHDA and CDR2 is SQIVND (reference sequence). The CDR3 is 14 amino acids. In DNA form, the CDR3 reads TGTGCCAGTAGGGGACTAGCGGGAAGTAATGAGCAGTTCTTC. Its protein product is CASRGLAGSNEQFF. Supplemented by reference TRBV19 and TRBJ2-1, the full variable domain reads DGGITQSPKYLFRKEGQNVTLSCEQNLNHDAMYWYRQDPGQGLRLIYYSQIVNDFQKGDIAEGYSVSREKKESFPLTVTSAQKNPTAFYLCASRGLAGSNEQFFGPGTRLTVL.

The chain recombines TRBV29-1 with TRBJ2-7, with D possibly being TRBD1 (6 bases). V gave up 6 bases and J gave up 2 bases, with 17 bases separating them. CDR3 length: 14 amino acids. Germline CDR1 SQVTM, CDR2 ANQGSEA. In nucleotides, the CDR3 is TGCAGCGTCCAGGACCAGGGGCGAACCTACGAGCAGTACTTC. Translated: CSVQDQGRTYEQYF.

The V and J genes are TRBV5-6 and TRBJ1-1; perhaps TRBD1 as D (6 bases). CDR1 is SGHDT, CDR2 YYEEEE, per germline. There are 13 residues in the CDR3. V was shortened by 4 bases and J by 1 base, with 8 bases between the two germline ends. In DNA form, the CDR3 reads TGTGCCAGCAGCCAGGGGCGGAACACTGAAGCTTTCTTT. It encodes CASSQGRNTEAFF.

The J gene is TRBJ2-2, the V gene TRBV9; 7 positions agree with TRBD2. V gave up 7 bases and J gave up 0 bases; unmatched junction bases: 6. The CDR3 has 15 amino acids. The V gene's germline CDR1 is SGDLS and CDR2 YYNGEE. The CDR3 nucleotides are TGTGCCAGCGATCGTGCGGGGGCGAACACCGGGGAGCTGTTTTTT. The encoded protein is CASDRAGANTGELFF. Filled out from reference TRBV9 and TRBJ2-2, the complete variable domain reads DSGVTQTPKHLITATGQRVTLRCSPRSGDLSVYWYQQSLDQGLQFLIQYYNGEERAKGNILERFSAQQFPDLHSELNLSSLELGDSALYFCASDRAGANTGELFFGEGSRLTVL.

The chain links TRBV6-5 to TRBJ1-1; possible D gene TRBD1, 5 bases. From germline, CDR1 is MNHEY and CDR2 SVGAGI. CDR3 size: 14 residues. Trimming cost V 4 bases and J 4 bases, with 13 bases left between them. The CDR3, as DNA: TGTGCCAGCAGTTTTGCGCAGGGAAGCACTGAAGCTTTCTTT. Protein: CASSFAQGSTEAFF.

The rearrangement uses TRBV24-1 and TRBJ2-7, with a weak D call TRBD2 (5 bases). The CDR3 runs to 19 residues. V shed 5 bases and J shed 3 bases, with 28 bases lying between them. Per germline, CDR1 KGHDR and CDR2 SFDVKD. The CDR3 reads CATSGTYPLGGGRDYEQYF. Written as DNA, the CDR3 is TGTGCCACCAGTGGGACTTATCCGCTCGGAGGCGGTAGGGACTACGAGCAGTACTTC.

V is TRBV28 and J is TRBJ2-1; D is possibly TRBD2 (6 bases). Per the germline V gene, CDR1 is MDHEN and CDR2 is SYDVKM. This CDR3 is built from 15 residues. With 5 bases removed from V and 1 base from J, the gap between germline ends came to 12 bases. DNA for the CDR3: TGTGCCAGCAGTCCCCCTGGAGGGTCCTACAATGAGCAGTTCTTC. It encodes CASSPPGGSYNEQFF.

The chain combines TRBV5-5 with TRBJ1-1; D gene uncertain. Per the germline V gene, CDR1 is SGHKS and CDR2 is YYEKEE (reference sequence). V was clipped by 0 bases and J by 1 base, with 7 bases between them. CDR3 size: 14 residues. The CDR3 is CASSLGHRNTEAFF. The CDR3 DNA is TGTGCCAGCAGCTTGGGACACCGGAACACTGAAGCTTTCTTT.

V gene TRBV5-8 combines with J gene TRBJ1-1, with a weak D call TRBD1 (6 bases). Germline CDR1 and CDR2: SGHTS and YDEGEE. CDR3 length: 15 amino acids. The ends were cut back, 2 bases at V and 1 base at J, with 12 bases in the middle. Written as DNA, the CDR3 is TGTGCCAGCAGCTTCGGACAGCCGAAGAACACTGAAGCTTTCTTT. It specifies CASSFGQPKNTEAFF.

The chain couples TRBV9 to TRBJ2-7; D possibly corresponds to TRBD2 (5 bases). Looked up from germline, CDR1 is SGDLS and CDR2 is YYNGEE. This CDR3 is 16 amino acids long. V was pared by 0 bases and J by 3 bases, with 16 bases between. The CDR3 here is CASSVAPSGGGYEQYF. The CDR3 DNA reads TGTGCCAGCAGCGTAGCTCCCAGCGGAGGAGGCTACGAGCAGTACTTC.